This TCR beta chain was recovered during a study of identical twins. This clonotype was recorded at least ten times. The antigen is not known. Template switching introduced a universal primer site, and the cDNA bore unique molecular identifiers. TCRdb analysed the 5' RACE reads with MiXCR anew, one entry per CDR3 protein. This sample has hundreds of thousands of distinct CDR3 sequences, with 12% found just once. CDR1 is LGHNA and CDR2 is YNFKEQ in the germline V gene. This CDR3 is built from 19 residues. J was trimmed by 2 bases and V by 1 base; bases with no gene match: 5. Study-level results: In monozygotic twins, models underestimated the sharing of out-of-frame TCR alpha.

In addition, the sample was reused for a study of yellow fever vaccine responses in identical twins.

Sequenced material: PBMCs. The chain uses TRBV4-2 and TRBJ2-4; 16 bases agree with TRBD2. This receptor was taken from a woman younger than 35 in good health. The CDR3 is CASSQGGTSGRETKNIQYF. CDR3 nucleotides: TGTGCCAGCAGCCAAGGTGGGACTAGCGGGAGGGAAACCAAAAACATTCAGTACTTC.